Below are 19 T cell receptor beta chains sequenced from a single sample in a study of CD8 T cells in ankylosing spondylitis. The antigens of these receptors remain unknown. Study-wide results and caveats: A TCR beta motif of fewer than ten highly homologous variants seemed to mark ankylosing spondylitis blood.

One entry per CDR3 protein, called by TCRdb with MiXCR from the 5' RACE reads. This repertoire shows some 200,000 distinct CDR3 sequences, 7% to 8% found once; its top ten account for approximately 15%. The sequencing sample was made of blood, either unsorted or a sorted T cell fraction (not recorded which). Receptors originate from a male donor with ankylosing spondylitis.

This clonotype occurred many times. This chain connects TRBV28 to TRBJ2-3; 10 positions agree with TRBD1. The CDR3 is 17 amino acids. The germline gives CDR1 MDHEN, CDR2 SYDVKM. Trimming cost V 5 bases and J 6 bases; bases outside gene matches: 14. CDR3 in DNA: TGTGCCAGCAGTCCGACCTGGACAGGGGGAATGAGGGATACGCAGTATTTT. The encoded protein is CASSPTWTGGMRDTQYF.

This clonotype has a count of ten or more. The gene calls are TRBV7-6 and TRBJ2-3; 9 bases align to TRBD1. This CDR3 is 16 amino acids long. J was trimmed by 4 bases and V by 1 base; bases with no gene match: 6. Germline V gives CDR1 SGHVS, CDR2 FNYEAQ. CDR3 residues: CASSLVQGARADTQYF. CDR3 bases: TGTGCCAGCAGCTTAGTACAGGGGGCGAGGGCAGATACGCAGTATTTT.

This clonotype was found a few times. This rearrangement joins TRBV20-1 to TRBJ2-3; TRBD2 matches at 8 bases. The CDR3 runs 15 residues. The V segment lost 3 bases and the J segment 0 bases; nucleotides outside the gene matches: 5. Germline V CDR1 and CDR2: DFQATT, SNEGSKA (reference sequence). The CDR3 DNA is TGCAGTGCTAGGTTGGGACTAGGAAGCACAGATACGCAGTATTTT. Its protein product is CSARLGLGSTDTQYF.

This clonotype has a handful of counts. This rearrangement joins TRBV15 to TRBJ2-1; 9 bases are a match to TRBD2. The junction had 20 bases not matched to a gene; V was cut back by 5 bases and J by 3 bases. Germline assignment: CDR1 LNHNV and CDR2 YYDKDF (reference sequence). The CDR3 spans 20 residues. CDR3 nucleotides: TGTGCCACCAGCTACTCCTTGGGAGCGGGGGGCGGGTTAGGCTACAATGAGCAGTTCTTC. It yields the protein CATSYSLGAGGGLGYNEQFF.

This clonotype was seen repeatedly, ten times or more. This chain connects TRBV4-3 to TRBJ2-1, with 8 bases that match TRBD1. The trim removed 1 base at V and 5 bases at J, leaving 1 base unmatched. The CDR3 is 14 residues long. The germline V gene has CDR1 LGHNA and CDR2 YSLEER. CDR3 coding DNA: TGCGCCAGCAGCCAAGGGACAGGGAACAATGAGCAGTTCTTC. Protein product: CASSQGTGNNEQFF.

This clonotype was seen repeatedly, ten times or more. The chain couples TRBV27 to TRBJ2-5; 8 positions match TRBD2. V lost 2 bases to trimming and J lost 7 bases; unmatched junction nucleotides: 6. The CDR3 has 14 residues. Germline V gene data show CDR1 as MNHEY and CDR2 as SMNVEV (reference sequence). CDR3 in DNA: TGTGCCAGCAGTTTAACGGGAGGGGCAACGACCCAGTACTTC. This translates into CASSLTGGATTQYF.

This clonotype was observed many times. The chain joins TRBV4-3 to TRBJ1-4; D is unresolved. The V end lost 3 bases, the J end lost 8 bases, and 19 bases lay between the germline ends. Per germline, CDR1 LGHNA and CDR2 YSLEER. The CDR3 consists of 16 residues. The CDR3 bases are TGCGCCAGCAGCCACACCGGGAACAGTCGAGAGGAAAAACTGTTTTTT. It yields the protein CASSHTGNSREEKLFF.

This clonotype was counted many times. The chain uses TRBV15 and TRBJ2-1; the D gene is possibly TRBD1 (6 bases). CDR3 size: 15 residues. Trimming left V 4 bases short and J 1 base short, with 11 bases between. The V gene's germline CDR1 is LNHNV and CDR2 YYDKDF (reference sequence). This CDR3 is CATSNEGVSYNEQFF. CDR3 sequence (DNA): TGTGCCACCAGCAACGAGGGGGTTTCCTACAATGAGCAGTTCTTC.

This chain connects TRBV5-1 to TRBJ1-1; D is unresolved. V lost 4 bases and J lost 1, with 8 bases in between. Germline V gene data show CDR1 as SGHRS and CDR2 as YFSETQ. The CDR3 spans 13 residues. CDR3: CASSATANTEAFF. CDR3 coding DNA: TGCGCCAGCAGCGCCACAGCGAACACTGAAGCTTTCTTT.

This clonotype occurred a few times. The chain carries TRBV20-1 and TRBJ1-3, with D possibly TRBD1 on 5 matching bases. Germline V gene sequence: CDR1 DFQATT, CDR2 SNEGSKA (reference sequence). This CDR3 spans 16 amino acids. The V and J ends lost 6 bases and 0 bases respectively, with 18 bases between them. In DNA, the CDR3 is TGCAGTGCAACGGATGTGAGGGGCATCTCTGGAAACACCATATATTTT. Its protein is CSATDVRGISGNTIYF.

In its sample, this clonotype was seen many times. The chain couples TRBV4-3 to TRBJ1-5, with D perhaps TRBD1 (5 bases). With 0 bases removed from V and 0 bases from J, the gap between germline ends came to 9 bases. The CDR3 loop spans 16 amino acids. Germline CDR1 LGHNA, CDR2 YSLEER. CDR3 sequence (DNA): TGCGCCAGCAGCCAAGATGGGGCCTATAGCAATCAGCCCCAGCATTTT. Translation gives CASSQDGAYSNQPQHF.

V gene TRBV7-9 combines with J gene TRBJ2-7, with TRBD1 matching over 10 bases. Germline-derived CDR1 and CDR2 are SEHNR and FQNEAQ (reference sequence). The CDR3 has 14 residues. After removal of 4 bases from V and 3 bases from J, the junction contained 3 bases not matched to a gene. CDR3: CASSSDRGYYEQYF. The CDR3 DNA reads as TGTGCCAGCAGCTCGGACAGGGGGTACTACGAGCAGTACTTC.

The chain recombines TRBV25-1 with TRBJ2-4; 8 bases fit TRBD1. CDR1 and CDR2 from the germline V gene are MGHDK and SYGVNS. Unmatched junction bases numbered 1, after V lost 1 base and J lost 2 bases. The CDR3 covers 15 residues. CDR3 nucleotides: TGTGCCAGCAGTGAATGGACAGGGACCAAAAACATTCAGTACTTC. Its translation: CASSEWTGTKNIQYF.

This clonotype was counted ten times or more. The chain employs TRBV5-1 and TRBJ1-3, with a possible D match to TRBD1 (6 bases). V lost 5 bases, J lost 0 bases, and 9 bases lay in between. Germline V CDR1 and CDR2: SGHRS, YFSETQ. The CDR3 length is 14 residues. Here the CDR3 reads CASRTGDSGNTIYF. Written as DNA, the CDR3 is TGCGCCAGCAGGACAGGCGACTCTGGAAACACCATATATTTT.

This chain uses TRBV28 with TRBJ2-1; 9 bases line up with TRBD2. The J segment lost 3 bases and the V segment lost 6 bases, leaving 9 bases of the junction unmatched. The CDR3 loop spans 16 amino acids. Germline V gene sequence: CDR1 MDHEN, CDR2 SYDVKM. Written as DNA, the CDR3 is TGTGCCAGCAGCCACAGAAGCGGGAGGAACTACAATGAGCAGTTCTTC. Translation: CASSHRSGRNYNEQFF.

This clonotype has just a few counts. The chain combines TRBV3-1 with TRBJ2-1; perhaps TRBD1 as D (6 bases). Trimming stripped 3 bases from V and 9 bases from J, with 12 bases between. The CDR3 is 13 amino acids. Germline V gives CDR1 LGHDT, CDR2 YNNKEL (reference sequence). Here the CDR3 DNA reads TGTGCCAGCAGCCAGGCCGGGACACTTGAGCAGTTCTTC. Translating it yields CASSQAGTLEQFF.

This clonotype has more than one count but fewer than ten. CDR3 in amino acids: CASSSWTDVTDTQYF. The CDR3 bases are TGTGCCAGCAGCTCCTGGACGGACGTCACAGATACGCAGTATTTT. The chain employs TRBV7-9 and TRBJ2-3, with D unclear. The CDR3 runs to 15 residues. The V end was cut by 4 bases, the J end by 2 bases, with 13 bases between. Germline CDR1 and CDR2: SEHNR and FQNEAQ (reference sequence).

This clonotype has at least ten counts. The CDR3 loop is CASSLTGGLRMNTEAFF. The CDR3 DNA follows: TGCGCCAGCAGCTTGACGGGGGGCTTGAGGATGAACACTGAAGCTTTCTTT. The chain couples TRBV5-1 to TRBJ1-1; D might be TRBD1 (6 bases). The CDR3 runs to 17 residues. CDR1 and CDR2 from the germline V gene are SGHRS and YFSETQ. V shed 1 base and J shed 0 bases, with 16 bases lying between them.

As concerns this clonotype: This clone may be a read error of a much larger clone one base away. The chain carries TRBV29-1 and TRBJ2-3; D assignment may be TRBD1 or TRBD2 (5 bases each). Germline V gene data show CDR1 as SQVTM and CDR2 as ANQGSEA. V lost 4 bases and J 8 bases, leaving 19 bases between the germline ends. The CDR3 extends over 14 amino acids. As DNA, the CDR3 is TGCAGCGTTGGAGATCGGGAACCGCAGGGTACGCAGTATTTT. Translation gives CSVGDREPQGTQYF.